The rows below give T cell receptor beta chains drawn from one sample of a study of cytomegalovirus exposure and HLA in healthy donors. Using immunoSEQ multiplex PCR, the repertoire was profiled, and TCRdb retains in-frame clones only, with some absent. This table holds about 150,000 clones, just over 85% found once. The specimen sequenced was PBMCs. These receptors originate from a human donor in good health. The CDR3 runs from the conserved cysteine through the conserved F or W. The D gene is left open where the match is weak. Only some rows state a clone size, as once, few, many or a class for expanded clones.

j_gene: TRBJ2-5; abundance: .; v_gene: TRBV9; d_gene: TRBD1; CDR3aa: CASSSPGQGFETQYF; CDR3nt: TGTGCCAGCAGTTCACCGGGACAGGGTTTCGAGACCCAGTACTTC
j_gene: TRBJ2-7; abundance: .; v_gene: TRBV18; d_gene: TRBD1; CDR3aa: CASSPPRDRGSYEQYF; CDR3nt: TGTGCCAGCTCACCACCCCGGGACAGGGGATCGTACGAGCAGTACTTC
j_gene: TRBJ2-2; abundance: .; v_gene: TRBV7-2; d_gene: .; CDR3aa: CASSPIIGTGELFF; CDR3nt: TGTGCCAGCAGCCCTATTATTGGCACCGGGGAGCTGTTTTTT
j_gene: TRBJ1-6; abundance: few; v_gene: TRBV19; d_gene: .; CDR3aa: CASSLYNSPLHF; CDR3nt: TGTGCCAGTAGTCTCTACAATTCACCCCTCCACTTT
j_gene: TRBJ1-1; abundance: .; v_gene: TRBV14; d_gene: .; CDR3aa: CASSQDAPPFKGENTEAFF; CDR3nt: TGTGCCAGCAGCCAAGATGCCCCCCCCTTTAAAGGGGAGAACACTGAAGCTTTCTTT
j_gene: TRBJ2-2; abundance: .; v_gene: TRBV11-2; d_gene: .; CDR3aa: CASSSPRENTGELFF; CDR3nt: TGTGCCAGCAGCTCGCCCAGGGAGAACACCGGGGAGCTGTTTTTT
j_gene: TRBJ2-2; abundance: .; v_gene: TRBV25-1; d_gene: TRBD1; CDR3aa: CASSTGTGSTGELFF; CDR3nt: TGTGCCAGCAGTACCGGGACAGGGTCCACCGGGGAGCTGTTTTTT
j_gene: TRBJ2-1; abundance: .; v_gene: TRBV5-1; d_gene: TRBD2; CDR3aa: CASSSGTSDNEQFF; CDR3nt: TGCGCCAGCAGCAGCGGGACTAGCGACAATGAGCAGTTCTTC
j_gene: TRBJ2-5; abundance: .; v_gene: TRBV7-3; d_gene: .; CDR3aa: CASSLRLEETQYF; CDR3nt: TGTGCCAGCAGCTTAAGGCTAGAAGAGACCCAGTACTTC
j_gene: TRBJ1-3; abundance: .; v_gene: TRBV30; d_gene: .; CDR3aa: CAWRAGRDSGNTIYF; CDR3nt: TGTGCCTGGAGGGCGGGACGGGACTCTGGAAACACCATATATTTT
j_gene: TRBJ1-1; abundance: .; v_gene: TRBV5-1; d_gene: .; CDR3aa: CASSLVAGSEAFF; CDR3nt: TGCGCCAGCAGCTTGGTGGCAGGATCTGAAGCTTTCTTT
j_gene: TRBJ1-3; abundance: .; v_gene: TRBV27; d_gene: .; CDR3aa: CATPRGGIESGNTIYF; CDR3nt: TGTGCCACCCCTCGGGGGGGCATAGAGTCTGGAAACACCATATATTTT
j_gene: TRBJ2-1; abundance: .; v_gene: TRBV27; d_gene: TRBD2; CDR3aa: CASSLWSVGTSGRYNEQFF; CDR3nt: TGTGCCAGCAGTTTATGGTCGGTCGGGACTAGCGGGAGATACAATGAGCAGTTCTTC
j_gene: TRBJ2-1; abundance: .; v_gene: TRBV9; d_gene: TRBD1; CDR3aa: CASSVGTGQGSYNEQFF; CDR3nt: TGTGCCAGCAGCGTAGGAACGGGACAGGGCTCCTACAATGAGCAGTTCTTC
j_gene: TRBJ2-5; abundance: .; v_gene: TRBV5-1; d_gene: TRBD1; CDR3aa: CASSFGTVQETQYF; CDR3nt: TGCGCCAGCAGCTTCGGGACAGTCCAAGAGACCCAGTACTTC
j_gene: TRBJ2-3; abundance: .; v_gene: TRBV19; d_gene: TRBD2; CDR3aa: CASSGGGPRTDTQYF; CDR3nt: TGTGCCAGTAGTGGCGGGGGACCTCGCACAGATACGCAGTATTTT
j_gene: TRBJ2-1; abundance: .; v_gene: TRBV7-9; d_gene: .; CDR3aa: CASSLRAGPYNEQFF; CDR3nt: TGTGCCAGCAGCTTACGCGCGGGGCCGTACAATGAGCAGTTCTTC